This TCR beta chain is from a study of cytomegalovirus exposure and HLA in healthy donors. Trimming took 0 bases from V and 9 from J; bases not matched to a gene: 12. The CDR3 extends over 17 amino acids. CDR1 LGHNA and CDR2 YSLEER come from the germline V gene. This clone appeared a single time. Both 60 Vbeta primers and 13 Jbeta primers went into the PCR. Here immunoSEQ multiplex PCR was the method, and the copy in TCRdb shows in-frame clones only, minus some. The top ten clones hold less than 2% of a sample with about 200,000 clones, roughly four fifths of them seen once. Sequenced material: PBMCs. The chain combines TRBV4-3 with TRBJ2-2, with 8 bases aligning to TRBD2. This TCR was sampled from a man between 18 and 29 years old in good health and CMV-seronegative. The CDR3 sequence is CASSQDLGGGGLRELFF. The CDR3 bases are TGCGCCAGCAGCCAAGACTTGGGGGGCGGGGGGCTCCGGGAGCTGTTTTTT.